Listed below are T cell receptor beta chains from one sample, sequenced in a study of EBV T-cell therapy then PD-1 blockade in nasopharyngeal carcinoma. These receptors' targets are unknown. Here immunoSEQ multiplex PCR was the method, and the copy in TCRdb shows in-frame clones only, minus some. Found here are around 19,000 clones, roughly four fifths of them singletons; the top ten hold 31%. Sequenced here: CD8+ T cells from blood, sampled at roughly day 290 from a patient whose treatment included autologous EBV-specific T cells and nivolumab. The receptor set was obtained from a middle-aged man with nasopharyngeal carcinoma. The CDR3 runs from the conserved cysteine through the conserved F or W. D genes are given only for firm matches. Some rows mark clone size as missing; the rest say once, few, many or name a class of expanded clone.

CDR3aa	CDR3nt	v_gene	abundance	j_gene	d_gene
CASSFQSLYGYTF	TGTGCCAGCAGCTTCCAGTCTCTTTATGGCTACACCTTC	TRBV5-6	NA	TRBJ1-2	NA
CASSRERGTGELFF	TGTGCCAGCAGCCGAGAGAGGGGAACCGGGGAGCTGTTTTTT	TRBV3-1/TRBV3-2	NA	TRBJ2-2	NA
CATSRDRGFNQPQHF	TGTGCCACCAGCAGGGACCGGGGCTTCAATCAGCCCCAGCATTTT	TRBV15	NA	TRBJ1-5	NA
CSVMDPRAEGYTF	TGCAGCGTTATGGACCCAAGGGCCGAAGGCTACACCTTC	TRBV29-1	NA	TRBJ1-2	NA
CASSDSRDPDTQYF	TGTGCCAGCAGTGACTCAAGGGACCCAGATACGCAGTATTTT	TRBV6-4	medium-sized	TRBJ2-3	NA
CASSTRRAPGTEAFF	TGTGCCAGTAGTACGCGTCGGGCCCCGGGCACTGAAGCTTTCTTT	TRBV19	NA	TRBJ1-1	NA
CASSTYTRAVGSPLHF	TGTGCCAGCAGCACATACACGCGGGCTGTTGGTTCACCCCTCCACTTT	TRBV5-6	NA	TRBJ1-6	NA
CASSSDGSYEQYF	TGTGCCAGCAGCTCGGACGGATCCTACGAGCAGTACTTC	TRBV13	once	TRBJ2-7	NA
CASSPGTLRKNTEAFF	TGCGCCAGCAGCCCCGGGACGCTTAGAAAGAACACTGAAGCTTTCTTT	TRBV5-1	NA	TRBJ1-1	NA
CASSPTSGGGEQYF	TGTGCCAGCAGCCCGACTAGCGGGGGGGGCGAGCAGTACTTC	TRBV27	NA	TRBJ2-7	TRBD2
CASSQGSRGPGLAGGPAKNIQYF	TGTGCCAGCAGCCAAGGGAGCAGGGGCCCGGGACTAGCGGGGGGGCCGGCCAAAAACATTCAGTACTTC	TRBV3-1/TRBV3-2	NA	TRBJ2-4	TRBD2
CASSLGRNTEAFF	TGTGCCAGCAGCTTAGGTCGGAACACTGAAGCTTTCTTT	TRBV7-6	NA	TRBJ1-1	NA
CASSQVPAGLTYNEQFF	TGTGCCAGCAGCCAAGTTCCAGCGGGATTAACCTACAATGAGCAGTTCTTC	TRBV4-2	NA	TRBJ2-1	TRBD2
CASSRRENTGELFF	TGTGCCAGCAGCAGAAGGGAGAACACCGGGGAGCTGTTTTTT	TRBV5-6	NA	TRBJ2-2	NA
CASRPFFLRDSKNIQYF	TGTGCCAGCCGACCGTTTTTCCTCCGGGACAGCAAAAACATTCAGTACTTC	TRBV2	once	TRBJ2-4	TRBD1
CASSHGENQPQHF	TGTGCCAGCAGCCACGGGGAAAATCAGCCCCAGCATTTT	TRBV6-2/TRBV6-3	NA	TRBJ1-5	NA
CASSLLSGANVLTF	TGTGCCAGCAGCCTTCTCTCTGGGGCCAACGTCCTGACTTTC	TRBV6-2/TRBV6-3	NA	TRBJ2-6	NA
CASSITTGVGSPLHF	TGTGCCAGTAGTATCACAACAGGGGTGGGTTCACCCCTCCACTTT	TRBV19	NA	TRBJ1-6	TRBD1
CASSELASTDTQYF	TGTGCCAGCAGTGAGCTAGCGTCCACGGATACGCAGTATTTT	TRBV2	NA	TRBJ2-3	NA
CASRTLAGASYEQYF	TGTGCCAGCAGGACCCTAGCGGGGGCCTCCTACGAGCAGTACTTC	TRBV2	NA	TRBJ2-7	TRBD2
CASSYSMAEAYGYTF	TGTGCCAGCAGTTACTCGATGGCGGAAGCCTATGGCTACACCTTC	TRBV6-2/TRBV6-3	NA	TRBJ1-2	NA
CASSDSRGGYNEQFF	TGTGCCAGCAGTGACTCGCGGGGGGGCTACAATGAGCAGTTCTTC	TRBV6-4	few	TRBJ2-1	TRBD2
CASSTPYSRTAKETQYF	TGTGCCAGCAGCACGCCCTATTCGAGGACAGCTAAAGAGACCCAGTACTTC	TRBV21-1	once	TRBJ2-5	NA
CASTTYRDAQYF	TGTGCCAGCACTACTTACAGGGATGCGCAGTATTTT	TRBV12-3/TRBV12-4	NA	TRBJ2-3	NA
CASSLRAYSGNTIYF	TGTGCCAGCAGTCTCCGAGCGTACTCTGGAAACACCATATATTTT	TRBV27	NA	TRBJ1-3	NA
CASSGGTHYEQYF	TGTGCCAGCAGCGGCGGGACACACTACGAGCAGTACTTC	TRBV5-6	NA	TRBJ2-7	NA
CASSLAIRGGYTF	TGTGCCAGCAGCTTAGCGATAAGGGGCGGCTACACCTTC	TRBV7-2	NA	TRBJ1-2	NA
CASSYSGSNQPQHF	TGTGCCAGCAGTTACTCGGGTAGCAATCAGCCCCAGCATTTT	TRBV6-2/TRBV6-3	NA	TRBJ1-5	NA
CAWSVWGSNYGYTF	TGTGCCTGGAGTGTTTGGGGGAGTAACTATGGCTACACCTTC	TRBV30	NA	TRBJ1-2	NA
CASSSYLRGASSYEQYF	TGTGCCAGCAGCTCGTACCTCCGCGGGGCCAGCTCCTACGAGCAGTACTTC	TRBV7-9	NA	TRBJ2-7	NA
CSVEDGVGGELFF	TGCAGCGTTGAAGATGGGGTCGGCGGGGAGCTGTTTTTT	TRBV29-1	NA	TRBJ2-2	NA
CASSLAGPYGYTF	TGTGCCAGCAGCTTAGCAGGGCCCTATGGCTACACCTTC	TRBV7-9	NA	TRBJ1-2	NA
CASSRTPSGGGGEKLFF	TGTGCCAGCAGTCGCACCCCTTCAGGGGGCGGCGGTGAAAAACTGTTTTTT	TRBV6-6	large	TRBJ1-4	TRBD1
CASSQDGQGGGEKLFF	TGTGCCAGCAGCCAAGATGGCCAGGGGGGAGGTGAAAAACTGTTTTTT	TRBV4-2	NA	TRBJ1-4	TRBD1
CASSVSGYGQGNTIYF	TGCGCCAGCAGCGTTTCAGGGTACGGGCAAGGAAACACCATATATTTT	TRBV9	NA	TRBJ1-3	NA
CSASPRAGWGGETQYF	TGCAGTGCTAGTCCCCGGGCAGGGTGGGGAGGGGAGACCCAGTACTTC	TRBV20-1	NA	TRBJ2-5	TRBD2
CASSDSSTGELFF	TGTGCCAGCAGTGACTCCAGCACCGGGGAGCTGTTTTTT	TRBV6-4	NA	TRBJ2-2	NA
CATWRLGYNEQFF	TGTGCCACCTGGAGGCTCGGGTACAATGAGCAGTTCTTC	TRBV19	NA	TRBJ2-1	NA
CASSWRQGVNTGELFF	TGTGCCAGCAGCTGGAGACAGGGTGTGAACACCGGGGAGCTGTTTTTT	TRBV7-9	NA	TRBJ2-2	TRBD1
CASSLDINTEAFF	TGTGCCAGCAGCTTAGACATTAACACTGAAGCTTTCTTT	TRBV5-8	NA	TRBJ1-1	NA
CASSQEGPRLNYGYTF	TGCGCCAGCAGCCAAGAGGGTCCCAGGCTGAACTATGGCTACACCTTC	TRBV4-3	NA	TRBJ1-2	NA
CASSFWDASEAFF	TGTGCCAGCAGTTTCTGGGACGCCTCAGAAGCTTTCTTT	TRBV27	NA	TRBJ1-1	NA
CASYRDSPTGELFF	TGTGCCAGCTACCGGGACAGCCCAACCGGGGAGCTGTTTTTT	TRBV6-7	NA	TRBJ2-2	TRBD1
CASSLTGYPLSYNEQFF	TGCGCCAGCAGCTTGACAGGGTACCCCCTCTCCTACAATGAGCAGTTCTTC	TRBV5-1	NA	TRBJ2-1	NA
CASSSGTDYGYTF	TGTGCCAGCAGCTCCGGGACAGACTATGGCTACACCTTC	TRBV7-9	NA	TRBJ1-2	TRBD1
CASSLGTAEAFF	TGTGCCAGCAGCCTGGGGACGGCTGAAGCTTTCTTT	TRBV27	NA	TRBJ1-1	NA
CASTMDRPQISGANVLTF	TGCGCCAGCACCATGGACAGGCCCCAGATCTCTGGGGCCAACGTCCTGACTTTC	TRBV10-2	NA	TRBJ2-6	TRBD1
CASSQAWTAGSPLHF	TGCGCCAGCAGCCAAGCCTGGACAGCCGGATCACCCCTCCACTTT	TRBV4-3	once	TRBJ1-6	NA
CASSWTGREQYF	TGTGCCAGCAGCTGGACAGGACGCGAGCAGTACTTC	TRBV7-9	NA	TRBJ2-7	TRBD1
CASSYIRGPYNEQFF	TGTGCCAGCAGTTATATTCGGGGCCCCTACAATGAGCAGTTCTTC	TRBV6-2/TRBV6-3	NA	TRBJ2-1	NA
CASSFLNTGELFF	TGTGCCAGCAGTTTTTTGAACACCGGGGAGCTGTTTTTT	TRBV6-2/TRBV6-3	NA	TRBJ2-2	NA
CASSQDMAGLSTDTQYF	TGCGCCAGCAGCCAAGATATGGCGGGCTTGAGCACAGATACGCAGTATTTT	TRBV4-1	NA	TRBJ2-3	NA
CSVEDQQGSSYEQYF	TGCAGCGTTGAAGATCAACAGGGGAGCTCCTACGAGCAGTACTTC	TRBV29-1	NA	TRBJ2-7	TRBD1
CASSHPRLAETYNEQFF	TGTGCCAGCAGCCACCCGAGACTAGCGGAGACCTACAATGAGCAGTTCTTC	TRBV3-1/TRBV3-2	NA	TRBJ2-1	TRBD2
CASSDWVRRGSYNSPLHF	TGTGCCAGCAGCGATTGGGTGAGACGGGGCTCCTATAATTCACCCCTCCACTTT	TRBV3-1/TRBV3-2	NA	TRBJ1-6	NA